Following are 21 T cell receptor beta chains from one sample sequenced in a study of regulatory T cells in long-lasting Graves disease. As for time point: persistent/refractory GD, antithyroid drugs over 5 years with positive TRAb. RNA from PBMCs was the source of the TCR library. The authors built TCR beta libraries using iRepertoire HTBI primers and Arm-PCR of CDR3 regions. A single record per CDR3 protein comes from TCRdb applying MiXCR to the multiplex PCR reads. The sample yields 600,000 to 850,000 distinct CDR3 sequences, approximately 29% seen once. Sample: peripheral blood mononuclear cells (PBMCs), taken when the disease was refractory, from a patient treated with antithyroid drugs. The receptors derive from a female donor with Graves disease.

The table lists this clonotype with a few counts. The chain combines TRBV5-1 with TRBJ2-7, with a weak D call TRBD2 (5 bases). The CDR3 has 15 residues. Trimming shortened V by 4 bases and J by 5 bases, and 19 bases separated the two germline ends. Germline V CDR1 and CDR2: SGHRS, YFSETQ. The CDR3 loop is CASSTHLGEPNEQYF. In nucleotides, the CDR3 is TGCGCCAGCAGCACCCACCTCGGGGAACCCAACGAGCAGTACTTC.

This rearrangement joins TRBV12-3 or TRBV12-4 to TRBJ2-3; 12 nucleotides align to TRBD2. The CDR3 loop spans 18 amino acids. J gave up 5 bases and V 3 bases, and 12 bases lay outside the gene matches. The CDR3 nucleotides read TGTGCCAGCAGTTTTTTTCCAGGACTAGCGGGACAATTAGATACGCAGTATTTT. Translating gives CASSFFPGLAGQLDTQYF.

V gene TRBV4-1 combines with J gene TRBJ2-5, with D possibly matching TRBD2 (6 bases). The CDR3 loop spans 17 amino acids. CDR1 is MGHRA and CDR2 is YSYEKL in the germline V gene. Trimming left V 4 bases short and J 4 bases short, with 22 bases between. CDR3 sequence reads: CASSRTPLARGRETQYF. The DNA for the CDR3 is TGCGCCAGCAGCCGTACTCCACTAGCCCGAGGGAGAGAGACCCAGTACTTC.

The chain uses TRBV28 and TRBJ1-5, with TRBD1 as a possible D gene (5 bases). The V and J ends lost 3 bases and 4 bases respectively, with 19 bases between them. The CDR3 consists of 17 residues. Germline CDR1 MDHEN, CDR2 SYDVKM. As DNA, the CDR3 is TGTGCCAGCAGTTTTTTGATGGGGGACTTGGGTAATCAGCCCCAGCATTTT. As protein: CASSFLMGDLGNQPQHF.

This clonotype was counted ten times or more. V usage is TRBV28 and J usage is TRBJ1-2; possible D gene TRBD1, 5 bases. Germline V gene lookup returns CDR1 MDHEN and CDR2 SYDVKM. This CDR3 comprises 12 residues. Trimming removed 6 bases from V and 8 bases from J, with 13 bases in between. The CDR3 region is CASRSGGWGYTF. The CDR3 DNA sequence: TGTGCCAGCAGGTCCGGGGGATGGGGCTACACCTTC.

V and J are TRBV11-2 and TRBJ2-7; 7 nucleotides align to TRBD1. The CDR3 consists of 15 residues. J lost 1 base, V lost 5 bases, and 8 bases had no gene match. Germline loops: CDR1 SGHAT, CDR2 FQNNGV. CDR3 in DNA: TGTGCCAGCAGCCTGGGGACAGACGTTTCCTACGAGCAGTACTTC. Its protein is CASSLGTDVSYEQYF. Complete variable domain (other parts from reference TRBV11-2 and TRBJ2-7): EAGVAQSPRYKIIEKRQSVAFWCNPISGHATLYWYQQILGQGPKLLIQFQNNGVVDDSQLPKDRFSAERLKGVDSTLKIQPAKLEDSAVYLCASSLGTDVSYEQYFGPGTRLTVT.

Notes on this clonotype: The CDR3 does not close with the conserved phenylalanine or tryptophan, likely indicating a read error. This chain connects TRBV12-3 or TRBV12-4 to TRBJ1-2; 7 bases map to TRBD1. V trimming: 6 bases; J trimming: 4 bases; junction bases outside the gene matches: 5. This CDR3 comprises 13 residues. In DNA form, the CDR3 reads TGTGCCAGCAGGATCCGGGACAGCTATGGCTACACCCTC. As protein: CASRIRDSYGYTL.

The table lists this clonotype with a few counts. This chain uses TRBV19 with TRBJ1-1; D is perhaps TRBD1 (6 bases). Per the germline V gene, CDR1 is LNHDA and CDR2 is SQIVND (reference sequence). The ends were cut back, 9 bases at V and 3 bases at J, with 20 bases in the middle. CDR3 size: 15 residues. Here the CDR3 reads CASWGHTGPHTEAFF. The CDR3 DNA sequence: TGTGCCAGCTGGGGGCATACAGGCCCGCACACTGAAGCTTTCTTT.

This clonotype has a count of ten or more. The chain carries TRBV20-1 and TRBJ1-5; D unclear. Germline CDR1 DFQATT, CDR2 SNEGSKA (reference sequence). Trimming removed 1 base at V and 7 bases at J, with 8 bases between. The CDR3 loop spans 12 amino acids. The CDR3 reads CSARVGGQPQHF. The CDR3 nucleotides read TGCAGTGCTAGAGTTGGAGGCCAGCCCCAGCATTTT.

The V and J genes are TRBV27 and TRBJ1-6; D perhaps matches TRBD1 (6 bases). From germline, CDR1 is MNHEY and CDR2 SMNVEV (reference sequence). The CDR3 spans 14 residues. Trimming pared 5 bases from V and 10 bases from J, leaving 15 bases between. Here the CDR3 reads CASSPQGFGSPLHF. Here the CDR3 DNA reads TGTGCCAGCAGTCCACAGGGATTCGGATCACCCCTCCACTTT.

The gene calls are TRBV20-1 and TRBJ2-7; 8 bases are shared with TRBD1. From germline, CDR1 is DFQATT and CDR2 SNEGSKA (reference sequence). V trimming: 0 bases; J trimming: 2 bases; junction bases outside the gene matches: 6. This CDR3 has 15 residues. CDR3 nucleotides: TGCAGTGCTAGAGATGGACAGGGATTTCCCTACGAGCAGTACTTC. Translating it yields CSARDGQGFPYEQYF.

This clonotype was found many times. The chain is built from TRBV28 and TRBJ2-7; unclear D gene. CDR1 is MDHEN and CDR2 is SYDVKM in the germline V gene. The V end lost 3 bases, the J end lost 0 bases, and 15 bases lay between the germline ends. This CDR3 has 16 residues. The CDR3 region has the DNA TGTGCCAGCAGTTTTGAGACTGTTGGTCTCTCCTACGAGCAGTACTTC. This encodes CASSFETVGLSYEQYF.

About this clonotype: A much more abundant neighbour one base away suggests this may be a read error. The gene calls are TRBV2 and TRBJ2-2; D gene ambiguous. Germline V gives CDR1 SNHLY, CDR2 FYNNEI. Trimming pared 7 bases from V and 9 bases from J, leaving 15 bases between. This CDR3 has 13 amino acids. The DNA for the CDR3 is TGTGCCAGCAAGTCTAGAGGCGCCAGGGAGCTGTTTTTT. Its protein is CASKSRGARELFF.

With regard to this clonotype: An end of the junction does not agree with germline; a read error may underlie this. The rearrangement links TRBV29-1 to TRBJ2-6; D perhaps matches TRBD1 (5 bases). The CDR3 has 15 residues. The V gene's germline CDR1 is SQVTM and CDR2 ANQGSEA. The CDR3 loop reads CSVEDFSSGADVLTF. The CDR3 region has the DNA TGCAGCGTTGAAGATTTCAGCTCTGGGGCCGACGTCCTGACTTTC.

This clonotype was observed a handful of times. A clone one base away is much larger, so this may be a read error. This chain uses TRBV7-3 with TRBJ1-1, with a tentative D call TRBD1 (5 bases). The ends were cut back, 2 bases at V and 3 bases at J, with 13 bases in the middle. The CDR3 is made up of 15 amino acids. Germline V lookup: CDR1 SGHTA, CDR2 FQGTGA. The DNA of the CDR3 is TGTGCCAGCAGCTTAGGGACGGGGAGGGACACTGAAGCTTTCTTT. Amino acid sequence: CASSLGTGRDTEAFF.

This clonotype was seen a few times. This chain joins TRBV5-6 and TRBJ1-2; 8 bases fit TRBD1. This CDR3 has 15 residues. V gave up 4 bases and J gave up 4 bases; unmatched junction bases: 9. Germline lookup yields CDR1 SGHDT and CDR2 YYEEEE. The CDR3 DNA reads as TGTGCCAGCAGCGTACTACAGGGGGTGCTCTATGGCTACACCTTC. Protein product: CASSVLQGVLYGYTF.

This clonotype was picked up a small number of times. At one boundary the junction diverges from the germline segment, which might be a read error. The chain links TRBV19 to TRBJ1-1; D gene uncertain. Germline assignment: CDR1 LNHDA and CDR2 SQIVND (reference sequence). CDR3 length: 14 residues. The CDR3 bases are TGTGCCAGTAGTAAAAACAGCTGGAACACTGAAACTTTCTTT. Translation: CASSKNSWNTETFF.

Details on this clonotype: The junction does not match germline at one end; this may be a read error. V usage is TRBV7-2 and J usage is TRBJ2-7, with D possibly matching TRBD1 (6 bases). Germline V gives CDR1 SGHTA, CDR2 FQGNSA. CDR3 length: 11 amino acids. The CDR3 region has the DNA TGTGCCAGCAGCCTCCACAGGGTTATCCACTTC. Translating gives CASSLHRVIHF.

This clonotype was counted only a few times. The chain employs TRBV18 and TRBJ1-4; D uncertain. The V gene lost 2 bases and the J gene lost 8 bases, with 18 bases spanning the gap. There are 16 residues in the CDR3. Germline lookup yields CDR1 KGHSH and CDR2 LQKENI. CDR3 DNA: TGTGCCAGCTCACCATATATCCAAGGTTGGAGCGAAAAACTGTTTTTT. Its protein product is CASSPYIQGWSEKLFF.

The chain links TRBV20-1 to TRBJ1-6; TRBD1 might be the D (5 bases). Trimming took 1 base from V and 10 from J, leaving 17 bases between them. This CDR3 is built from 15 residues. Germline-derived CDR1 and CDR2 are DFQATT and SNEGSKA (reference sequence). The CDR3 coding sequence is TGCAGTGCTAGAGGAAATGAGGGGCTCAGATCACCCCTCCACTTT. Its protein product is CSARGNEGLRSPLHF.

V and J are TRBV20-1 and TRBJ1-2, with D maybe TRBD1 (6 bases). The ends were cut back, 6 bases at V and 2 bases at J, with 13 bases in the middle. Germline V lookup: CDR1 DFQATT, CDR2 SNEGSKA (reference sequence). This CDR3 comprises 13 residues. CDR3 protein: CSALTGVNYGYTF. The CDR3 DNA reads as TGCAGTGCCCTGACAGGCGTCAACTATGGCTACACCTTC.